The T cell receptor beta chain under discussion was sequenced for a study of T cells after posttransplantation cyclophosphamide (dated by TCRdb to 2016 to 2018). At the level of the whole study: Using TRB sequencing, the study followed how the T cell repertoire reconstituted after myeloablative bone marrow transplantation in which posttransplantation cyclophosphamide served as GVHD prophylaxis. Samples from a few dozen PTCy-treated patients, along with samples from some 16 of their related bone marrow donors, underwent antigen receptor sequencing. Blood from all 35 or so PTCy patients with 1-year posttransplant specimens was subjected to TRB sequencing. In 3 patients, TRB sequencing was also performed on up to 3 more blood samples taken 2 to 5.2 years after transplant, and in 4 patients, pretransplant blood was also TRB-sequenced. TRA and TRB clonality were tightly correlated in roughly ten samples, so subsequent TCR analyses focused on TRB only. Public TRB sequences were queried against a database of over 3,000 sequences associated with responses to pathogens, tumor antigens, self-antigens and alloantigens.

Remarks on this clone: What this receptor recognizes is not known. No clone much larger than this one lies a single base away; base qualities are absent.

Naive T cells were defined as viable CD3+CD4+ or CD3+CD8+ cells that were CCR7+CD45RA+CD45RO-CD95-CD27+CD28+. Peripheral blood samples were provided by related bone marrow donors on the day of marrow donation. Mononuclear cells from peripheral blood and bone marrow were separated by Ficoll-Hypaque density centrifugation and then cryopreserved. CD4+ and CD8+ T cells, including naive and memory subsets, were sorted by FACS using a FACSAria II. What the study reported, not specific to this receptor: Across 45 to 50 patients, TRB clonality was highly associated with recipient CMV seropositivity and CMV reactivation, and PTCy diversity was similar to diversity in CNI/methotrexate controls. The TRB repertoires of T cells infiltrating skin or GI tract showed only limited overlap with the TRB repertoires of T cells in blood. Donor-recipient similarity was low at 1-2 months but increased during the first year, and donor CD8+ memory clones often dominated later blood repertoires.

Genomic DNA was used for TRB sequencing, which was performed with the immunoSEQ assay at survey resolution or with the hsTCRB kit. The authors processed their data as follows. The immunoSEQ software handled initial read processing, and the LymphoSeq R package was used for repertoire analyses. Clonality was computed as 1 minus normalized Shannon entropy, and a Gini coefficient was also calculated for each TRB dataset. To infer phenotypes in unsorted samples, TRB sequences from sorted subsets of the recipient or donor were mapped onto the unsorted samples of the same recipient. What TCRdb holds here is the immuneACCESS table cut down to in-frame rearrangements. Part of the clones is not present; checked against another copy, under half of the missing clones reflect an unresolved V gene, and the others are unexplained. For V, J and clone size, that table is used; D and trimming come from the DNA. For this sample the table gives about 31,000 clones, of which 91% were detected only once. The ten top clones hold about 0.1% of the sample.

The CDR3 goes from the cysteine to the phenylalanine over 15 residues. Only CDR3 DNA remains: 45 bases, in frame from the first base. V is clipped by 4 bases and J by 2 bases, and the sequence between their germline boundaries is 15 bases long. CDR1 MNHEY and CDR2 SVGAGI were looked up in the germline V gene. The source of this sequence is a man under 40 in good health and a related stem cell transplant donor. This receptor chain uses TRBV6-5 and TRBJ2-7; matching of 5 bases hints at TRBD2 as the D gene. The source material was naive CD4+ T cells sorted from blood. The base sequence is TGTGCCAGCAGTTTTGCAGCGGCCCGGCCCTACGAGCAGTACTTC. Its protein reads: CASSFAAARPYEQYF.